This T cell receptor beta chain was observed in a study of response to subunit inactivated influenza vaccine. The sample holds many counts of this clonotype. Each CDR3 protein is one row after TCRdb ran MiXCR on the RT-PCR reads. The sample yields approximately 570,000 distinct CDR3 sequences, approximately 7.6% seen once. With 1 base clipped from V and 5 bases from J, the junction kept 4 bases outside the gene matches. CDR1 LNHNV and CDR2 YYDKDF come from the germline V gene (reference sequence). This CDR3 comprises 16 residues. Source: PBMCs from blood, taken approximately 25 months after vaccination. The gene calls are TRBV15 and TRBJ1-4; 10 nucleotides agree with TRBD1. This receptor was taken from a man aged 45 to 70 who received an inactivated influenza vaccine. CDR3 sequence reads: CATSRVRGQGNEKLFF. In DNA form, the CDR3 reads TGTGCCACCAGCAGAGTGAGGGGACAGGGGAATGAAAAACTGTTTTTT.